This TCR beta chain comes out of a study of blood T cells in healthy people across ages. This clonotype was counted between two and nine times. Germline V gene data show CDR1 as ENHRY and CDR2 as SYGVKD. The trim removed 3 bases at V and 3 bases at J, leaving 5 bases unmatched. The CDR3 length is 15 residues. A second PCR, run for roughly 7 to 11 cycles, used a sample-barcoded 5' primer plus a J-beta primer mix. Using its own MiXCR run on the 5' RACE reads, TCRdb lists one record per CDR3 protein. The sample shows some 1.4 million distinct CDR3 sequences, 42% of them seen only once. Sequencing used blood. The chain employs TRBV10-3 and TRBJ1-2, with TRBD1 identical over 9 bases. This clonotype was obtained from a woman between 18 and 29 years old in good health. CDR3 DNA sequence: TGTGCCATCAGTGACACAGGGGGCAGGGACTATGGCTACACCTTC. Amino acid sequence: CAISDTGGRDYGYTF.